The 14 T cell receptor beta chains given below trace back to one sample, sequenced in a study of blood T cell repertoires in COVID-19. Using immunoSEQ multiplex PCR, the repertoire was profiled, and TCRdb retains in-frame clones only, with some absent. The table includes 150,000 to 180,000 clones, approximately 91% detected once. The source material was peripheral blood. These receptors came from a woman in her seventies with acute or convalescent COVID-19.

The CDR3 loop reads CAWSSTNYGYTF. The CDR3 DNA sequence: TGTGCCTGGAGTTCTACTAACTATGGCTACACCTTC. The chain joins TRBV30 to TRBJ1-2; D unresolved. Germline CDR1 is GTSNPN and CDR2 is SVGIG (reference sequence). V gave up 2 bases and J gave up 0 bases, with 4 bases separating them. The CDR3 consists of 12 residues.

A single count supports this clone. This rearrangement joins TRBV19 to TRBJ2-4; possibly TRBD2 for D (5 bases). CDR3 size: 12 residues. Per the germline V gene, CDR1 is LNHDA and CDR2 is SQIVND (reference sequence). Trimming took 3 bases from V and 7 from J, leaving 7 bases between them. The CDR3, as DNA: TGTGCCAGTAGTATCCGGGATAACATTCAGTACTTC. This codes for CASSIRDNIQYF.

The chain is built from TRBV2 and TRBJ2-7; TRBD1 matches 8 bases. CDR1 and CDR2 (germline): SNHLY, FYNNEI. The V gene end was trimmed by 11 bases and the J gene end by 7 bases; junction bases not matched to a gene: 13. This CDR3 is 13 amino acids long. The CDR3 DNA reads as TGTGCCGGGAGGACAGGGACCCGCCTGGAGCAGTACTTC. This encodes CAGRTGTRLEQYF.

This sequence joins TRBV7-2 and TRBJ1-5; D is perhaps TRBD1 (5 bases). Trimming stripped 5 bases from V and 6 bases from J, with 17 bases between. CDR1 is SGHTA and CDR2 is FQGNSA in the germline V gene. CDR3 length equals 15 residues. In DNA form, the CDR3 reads TGTGCCAGCAGCCGGGAGGCAGGGACCGGTCAGCCCCAGCATTTT. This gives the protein CASSREAGTGQPQHF.

CDR3 nucleotides: TGTGCCAGCAGTTACGGAGCAGGGGGCCCCTATAGCAATCAGCCCCAGCATTTT. Its translation is CASSYGAGGPYSNQPQHF. The chain has TRBV6-2 or TRBV6-3 and TRBJ1-5; 8 bases fit TRBD1. V lost 2 bases and J lost 0; bases outside the gene matches: 9. The length of the CDR3 is 18 residues. Per germline, CDR1 MNHEY and CDR2 SVGEGT.

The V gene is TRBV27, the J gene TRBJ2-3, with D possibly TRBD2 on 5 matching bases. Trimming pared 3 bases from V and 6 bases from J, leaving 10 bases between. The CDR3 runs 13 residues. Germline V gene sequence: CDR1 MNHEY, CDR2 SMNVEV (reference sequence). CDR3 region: CASSFTWRDTQYF. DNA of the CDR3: TGTGCCAGCAGTTTTACCTGGAGGGATACGCAGTATTTT.

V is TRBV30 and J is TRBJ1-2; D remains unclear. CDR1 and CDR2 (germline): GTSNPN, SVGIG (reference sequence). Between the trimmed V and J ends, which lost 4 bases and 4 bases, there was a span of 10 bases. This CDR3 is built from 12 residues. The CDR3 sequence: CAWNRFPYGYTF. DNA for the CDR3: TGTGCCTGGAATCGGTTCCCCTATGGCTACACCTTC.

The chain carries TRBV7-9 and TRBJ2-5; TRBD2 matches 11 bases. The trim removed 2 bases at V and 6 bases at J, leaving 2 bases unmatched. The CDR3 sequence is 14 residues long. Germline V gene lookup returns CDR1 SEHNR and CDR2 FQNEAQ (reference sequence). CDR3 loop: CASSLTSGGKTQYF. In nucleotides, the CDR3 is TGTGCCAGCAGCTTAACTAGCGGGGGAAAGACCCAGTACTTC.

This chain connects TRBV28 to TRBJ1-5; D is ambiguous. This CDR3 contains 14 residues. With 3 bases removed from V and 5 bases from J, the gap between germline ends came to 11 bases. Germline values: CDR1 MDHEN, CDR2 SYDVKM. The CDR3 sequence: CASSFHSRDQPQHF. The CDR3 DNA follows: TGTGCCAGCAGTTTTCACTCTCGGGATCAGCCCCAGCATTTT. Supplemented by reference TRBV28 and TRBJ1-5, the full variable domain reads DVKVTQSSRYLVKRTGEKVFLECVQDMDHENMFWYRQDPGLGLRLIYFSYDVKMKEKGDIPEGYSVSREKKERFSLILESASTNQTSMYLCASSFHSRDQPQHFGDGTRLSIL.

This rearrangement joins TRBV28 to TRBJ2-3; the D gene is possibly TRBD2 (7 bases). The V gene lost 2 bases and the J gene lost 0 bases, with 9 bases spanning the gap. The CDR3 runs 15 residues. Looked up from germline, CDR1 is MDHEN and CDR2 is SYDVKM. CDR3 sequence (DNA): TGTGCCAGCAGTTTAGCGGGGGCGAGCACAGATACGCAGTATTTT. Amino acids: CASSLAGASTDTQYF. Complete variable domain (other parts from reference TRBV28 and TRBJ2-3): DVKVTQSSRYLVKRTGEKVFLECVQDMDHENMFWYRQDPGLGLRLIYFSYDVKMKEKGDIPEGYSVSREKKERFSLILESASTNQTSMYLCASSLAGASTDTQYFGPGTRLTVL.

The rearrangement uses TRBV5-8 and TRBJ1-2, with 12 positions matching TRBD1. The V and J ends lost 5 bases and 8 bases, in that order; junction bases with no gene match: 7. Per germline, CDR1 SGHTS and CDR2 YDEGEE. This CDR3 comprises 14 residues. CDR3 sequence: CASRTGQGADGYTF. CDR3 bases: TGTGCCAGCAGGACGGGACAGGGGGCGGACGGCTACACCTTC.

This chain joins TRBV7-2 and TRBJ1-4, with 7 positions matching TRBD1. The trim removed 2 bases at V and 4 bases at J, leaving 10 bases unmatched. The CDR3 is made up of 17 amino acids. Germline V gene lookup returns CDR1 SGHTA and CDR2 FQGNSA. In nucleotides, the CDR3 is TGTGCCAGCAGCTTAAGGGGGCAGGGGAACGTTAATGAAAAACTGTTTTTT. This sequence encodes CASSLRGQGNVNEKLFF.

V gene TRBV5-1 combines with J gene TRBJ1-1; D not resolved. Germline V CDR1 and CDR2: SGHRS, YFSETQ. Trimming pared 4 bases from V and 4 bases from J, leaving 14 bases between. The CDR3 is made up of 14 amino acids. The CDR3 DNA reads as TGCGCCAGCAGCAGCGACGCCTCGGGCACTGAAGCTTTCTTT. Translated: CASSSDASGTEAFF.

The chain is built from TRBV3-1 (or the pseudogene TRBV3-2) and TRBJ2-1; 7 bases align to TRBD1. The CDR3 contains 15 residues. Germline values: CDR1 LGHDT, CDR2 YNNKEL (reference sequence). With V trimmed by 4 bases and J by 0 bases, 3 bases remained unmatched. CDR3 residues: CASSLGGLSYNEQFF. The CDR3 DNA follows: TGTGCCAGCAGCCTAGGGGGCCTCTCCTACAATGAGCAGTTCTTC.